These 24 T cell receptor beta chains came from one sample sequenced in a study of metastatic and nonmetastatic thyroid tumors. No treatment had been given to any patient before thyroid surgery. MiXCR re-clonotyped the PCR reads for TCRdb. The table lists about 16,000 clones, 30% to 35% of them singletons. The material sequenced was tumor tissue. The receptors were sampled from a female donor with papillary thyroid cancer or a benign thyroid nodule (not recorded which). Some clones in this sample may be carry-over from other donors' samples.

This clone was seen ten or more times. The genes are TRBV19 and TRBJ2-1; weak D call: TRBD1 (5 bases). Trimming removed 3 bases at V and 2 bases at J, with 14 bases between. There are 16 residues in the CDR3. Germline-derived CDR1 and CDR2 are LNHDA and SQIVND (reference sequence). The CDR3 DNA sequence: TGTGCCAGTAGTATGGGGCAGCTCCCCCCCTACAATGAGCAGTTCTTC. It yields the protein CASSMGQLPPYNEQFF. Combining the CDR3 with reference TRBV19 and TRBJ2-1 gives the whole variable domain DGGITQSPKYLFRKEGQNVTLSCEQNLNHDAMYWYRQDPGQGLRLIYYSQIVNDFQKGDIAEGYSVSREKKESFPLTVTSAQKNPTAFYLCASSMGQLPPYNEQFFGPGTRLTVL.

This clone is classed as medium-sized. The chain recombines TRBV5-6 with TRBJ1-2; D gene unclear. Trimming took 0 bases from V and 2 from J, leaving 5 bases between them. This CDR3 comprises 13 residues. CDR1 is SGHDT and CDR2 is YYEEEE in the germline V gene. This chain's CDR3 is CASSLVSNYGYTF. The DNA for the CDR3 is TGTGCCAGCAGCTTGGTCTCCAACTATGGCTACACCTTC. The full variable domain, completed using reference TRBV5-6 and TRBJ1-2, is DAGVTQSPTHLIKTRGQQVTLRCSPKSGHDTVSWYQQALGQGPQFIFQYYEEEERQRGNFPDRFSGHQFPNYSSELNVNALLLGDSALYLCASSLVSNYGYTFGSGTRLTVV.

The chain recombines TRBV20-1 with TRBJ1-2; D may be TRBD1 (6 bases). V was pared by 0 bases and J by 3 bases, with 8 bases between. The CDR3 has 13 residues. CDR1 is DFQATT and CDR2 is SNEGSKA in the germline V gene (reference sequence). The CDR3 spells CSARDRTDYGYTF. In DNA form, the CDR3 reads TGCAGTGCTAGAGATCGGACAGACTATGGCTACACCTTC.

By share, this clone counts as medium-sized. The chain has TRBV7-3 and TRBJ2-6, with a weak D call TRBD2 (5 bases). CDR1 is SGHTA and CDR2 is FQGTGA in the germline V gene. CDR3 length equals 17 residues. V lost 2 bases and J lost 4, with 15 bases in between. The CDR3: CASSLHPGSTGANVLTF. CDR3 sequence (DNA): TGTGCCAGCAGCTTACACCCGGGGTCGACCGGGGCCAACGTCCTGACTTTC.

This chain uses TRBV12-3 or TRBV12-4 with TRBJ1-1, with TRBD1 identical over 10 bases. Losses at the gene ends were 5 bases for V and 6 bases for J; bases not matched to a gene: 12. CDR3 length equals 16 residues. The CDR3 is CASSRGQGGAVAEAFF. CDR3 DNA: TGTGCCAGCAGTCGCGGACAGGGGGGAGCCGTAGCTGAAGCTTTCTTT.

This chain uses TRBV20-1 with TRBJ2-1, with no clear D. V gave up 2 bases and J gave up 6 bases, with 11 bases separating them. Per the germline V gene, CDR1 is DFQATT and CDR2 is SNEGSKA (reference sequence). The CDR3 spans 13 residues. The CDR3 loop reads CSARLTNSNEQFF. Here the CDR3 DNA reads TGCAGTGCTAGACTGACAAACTCCAATGAGCAGTTCTTC.

This clone rates as medium-sized. The rearrangement uses TRBV9 and TRBJ2-1, with TRBD2 identical over 9 bases. Per the germline V gene, CDR1 is SGDLS and CDR2 is YYNGEE. The length of the CDR3 is 17 residues. The V and J ends lost 0 bases and 6 bases, in that order; junction bases with no gene match: 10. The CDR3 DNA follows: TGTGCCAGCAGCGTAGACCGCGGGGGGGCGGGGGTCAATGAGCAGTTCTTC. This gives the protein CASSVDRGGAGVNEQFF. The full variable domain, in which reference TRBV9 and TRBJ2-1 provide the parts outside the CDR3, is DSGVTQTPKHLITATGQRVTLRCSPRSGDLSVYWYQQSLDQGLQFLIQYYNGEERAKGNILERFSAQQFPDLHSELNLSSLELGDSALYFCASSVDRGGAGVNEQFFGPGTRLTVL.

This clone is medium-sized within its sample. The rearrangement links TRBV27 to TRBJ1-2; TRBD1 matches at 8 bases. The CDR3 has 18 residues. Germline loops: CDR1 MNHEY, CDR2 SMNVEV (reference sequence). The ends lost 3 bases at V and 0 bases at J; junction bases unmatched: 12. The CDR3 bases are TGTGCCAGCAGTTTCTCCAGGACAGGGTCAATTTCTAACTATGGCTACACCTTC. This translates into CASSFSRTGSISNYGYTF.

This clone came up a few times. This rearrangement joins TRBV6-1 to TRBJ1-3; a possible D gene is TRBD1 (6 bases). CDR1 and CDR2 (germline): MNHNS, SASEGT. Trimming took off 1 base at V and 0 bases at J, with 10 bases between the two ends. The CDR3 is 16 residues long. CDR3 loop: CASSEEGGASGNTIYF. The CDR3 coding sequence is TGTGCCAGCAGTGAAGAGGGGGGGGCCTCTGGAAACACCATATATTTT.

This chain uses TRBV6-2 or TRBV6-3 with TRBJ1-3; D unresolved. This CDR3 has 13 residues. Germline CDR1 reads MNHEY; CDR2 reads SVGEGT. Trimming shortened V by 7 bases and J by 0 bases, and 7 bases separated the two germline ends. CDR3 bases: TGTGCCAGCATTTATCACTCTGGAAACACCATATATTTT. Translated, it gives CASIYHSGNTIYF.

The table lists this clone with a count of one. Germline and junction disagree at one end, which may indicate a read error. The V gene is TRBV13, the J gene TRBJ1-5; the match to TRBD1 covers 10 bases. Germline V CDR1 and CDR2: PRHDT, FYEKMQ (reference sequence). The CDR3 is 21 amino acids. The CDR3 bases are TGTGCCAGCAGCATATCCTCCGGGACAGGGGATTCCCCTTATGGCAATCAGCCGCAGCAGTTT. Amino acid sequence: CASSISSGTGDSPYGNQPQQF.

In its sample, this clone ranks as medium-sized. The chain is built from TRBV4-1 and TRBJ2-1; 8 bases are a match to TRBD2. V trimming: 5 bases; J trimming: 8 bases; junction bases outside the gene matches: 8. Per germline, CDR1 MGHRA and CDR2 YSYEKL. This CDR3 has 14 residues. CDR3: CASSMRGAPDEQFF. The CDR3 coding sequence is TGCGCCAGCAGCATGCGGGGGGCGCCCGATGAGCAGTTCTTC.

This chain joins TRBV6-1 and TRBJ2-7; a possible D gene is TRBD2 (6 bases). The CDR3 extends over 15 amino acids. Trimming removed 6 bases from V and 6 bases from J, with 21 bases in between. The germline CDR1 and CDR2 sequences are MNHNS and SASEGT. CDR3 amino acids: CASRDPGLLNGEQYV. The CDR3 DNA is TGTGCCAGCAGGGACCCGGGACTCCTCAATGGCGAGCAGTACGTC.

The J gene is TRBJ2-7, the V gene TRBV28, with TRBD1 matching over 8 bases. The germline gives CDR1 MDHEN, CDR2 SYDVKM. The CDR3 totals 16 residues. The V gene end was trimmed by 5 bases and the J gene end by 3 bases; junction bases not matched to a gene: 12. CDR3 coding DNA: TGTGCCAGCAGTCCCTCGGACAGGGCAGATTACTACGAGCAGTACTTC. Protein: CASSPSDRADYYEQYF.

This clone is medium-sized (0.01 to 0.1%) in the sample. The chain links TRBV2 to TRBJ2-1, with TRBD1 as a possible D gene (6 bases). V lost 7 bases, J lost 1 base, and 8 bases lay in between. Germline V gene data show CDR1 as SNHLY and CDR2 as FYNNEI. The CDR3 sequence is 13 residues long. This chain's CDR3 is CASNGQSYNEQFF. The CDR3 DNA reads TGTGCCAGCAATGGACAGTCCTACAATGAGCAGTTCTTC.

This clone was seen ten or more times. V is TRBV10-1 and J is TRBJ2-4; a possible D gene is TRBD2 (5 bases). Germline CDR1 is WNHNN and CDR2 is SYGVQD (reference sequence). The CDR3 loop spans 14 amino acids. The V and J ends lost 6 bases and 2 bases respectively, with 11 bases between them. The CDR3 protein is CASREVMTKNIQYF. The CDR3 coding sequence is TGCGCCAGCAGGGAGGTGATGACCAAAAACATTCAGTACTTC.

Many counts were recorded for this clone. The chain joins TRBV19 to TRBJ2-2, with TRBD2 identical over 16 bases. The junction had 7 bases not matched to a gene; V was cut back by 5 bases and J by 7 bases. This CDR3 comprises 17 residues. Germline V gene lookup returns CDR1 LNHDA and CDR2 SQIVND (reference sequence). CDR3 sequence: CASSGGGLAGGRGELFF. The CDR3 bases are TGTGCCAGTAGTGGAGGGGGACTAGCGGGGGGGCGCGGGGAGCTGTTTTTT.

CDR3 DNA: TGTGCCAGCAGTTACTCGAAGGGGATCGCGAATGAGCAGTTCTTC. Translated: CASSYSKGIANEQFF. The rearrangement links TRBV6-6 to TRBJ2-1; perhaps TRBD1 as D (5 bases). The CDR3 extends over 15 amino acids. In germline, CDR1 is MNHNY, CDR2 SVGAGI (reference sequence). V shed 0 bases and J shed 7 bases, with 13 bases lying between them.

The chain uses TRBV24-1 and TRBJ1-5; D unclear. Per the germline V gene, CDR1 is KGHDR and CDR2 is SFDVKD. Trimming stripped 8 bases from V and 4 bases from J, with 11 bases between. There are 13 residues in the CDR3. The CDR3 DNA reads as TGTGCCACCACCTGGACCCGAAATCAGCCCCAGCATTTT. Amino acids: CATTWTRNQPQHF.

In this sample, this clone is medium-sized. The rearrangement joins TRBV6-1 to TRBJ2-3; 10 positions agree with TRBD2. Trimming cost V 7 bases and J 1 base; bases outside gene matches: 5. This CDR3 spans 15 amino acids. CDR1 and CDR2 from the germline V gene are MNHNS and SASEGT. The CDR3 here is CASKNLAGGTDTQYF. In DNA, the CDR3 is TGTGCCAGCAAAAACCTAGCGGGGGGCACAGATACGCAGTATTTT.

Judged by abundance, this clone is large (0.1 to 1%). This sequence joins TRBV6-5 and TRBJ1-2; 7 bases are shared with TRBD1. Looked up from germline, CDR1 is MNHEY and CDR2 is SVGAGI. There are 18 residues in the CDR3. V gave up 4 bases and J gave up 2 bases; unmatched junction bases: 16. CDR3 in DNA: TGTGCCAGCAGTTCCTCACGGGCTCCGGGACAGAAAAACTATGGCTACACCTTC. It translates to CASSSSRAPGQKNYGYTF.

In DNA, the CDR3 is TGCGCCAGCAGCTTGGCAGGGGGACTTTTCTACGAGCAGTACTTC. It translates to CASSLAGGLFYEQYF. V is TRBV5-1 and J is TRBJ2-7, with D perhaps matching TRBD1 (7 bases). The CDR3 covers 15 residues. Trimming took 0 bases from V and 3 from J, leaving 13 bases between them. Looked up from germline, CDR1 is SGHRS and CDR2 is YFSETQ. The full variable domain, in which reference TRBV5-1 and TRBJ2-7 provide the parts outside the CDR3, is KAGVTQTPRYLIKTRGQQVTLSCSPISGHRSVSWYQQTPGQGLQFLFEYFSETQRNKGNFPGRFSGRQFSNSRSEMNVSTLELGDSALYLCASSLAGGLFYEQYFGPGTRLTVT.

Within the sample, this clone is medium-sized. The CDR3 loop reads CASSQNLQGAGYTF. Written as DNA, the CDR3 is TGTGCCAGCAGCCAAAATTTACAGGGGGCCGGCTACACCTTC. The gene calls are TRBV14 and TRBJ1-2; 9 bases are shared with TRBD1. The germline V gene encodes CDR1 SGHDN and CDR2 FVKESK. The CDR3 loop spans 14 amino acids. The V gene end was trimmed by 2 bases and the J gene end by 8 bases; junction bases not matched to a gene: 6.

Notes on this clone: One end of the junction does not line up with germline, which may come from a read error. The V and J genes are TRBV7-8 and TRBJ1-3; D remains ambiguous. The CDR3 is 16 residues long. Per germline, CDR1 SGHVS and CDR2 FQNEAQ. CDR3 in amino acids: CACSLATVSSGNTLYF. The CDR3 region has the DNA TGTGCCTGCAGCTTAGCGACCGTGAGCTCTGGAAACACCCTTTATTTT.